Each of the 22 T cell receptor beta chains below was sequenced from the same sample in a study of OX40 agonist ivuxolimab in advanced cancers. The method was immunoSEQ multiplex PCR; TCRdb's version includes in-frame clones alone and lacks a portion of them. The sample has about 67,000 clones, roughly 84% seen once. This specimen was CD4+ or CD8+ T cells sorted from blood, taken in a trial of the OX40 agonist ivuxolimab. The receptors here all came from an adult with an advanced solid tumor such as melanoma, head and neck, liver or kidney cancer.

The chain couples TRBV5-1 to TRBJ2-7, with D uncertain. Germline V gene lookup returns CDR1 SGHRS and CDR2 YFSETQ. The CDR3 loop spans 14 amino acids. Trimming shortened V by 1 base and J by 0 bases, and 8 bases separated the two germline ends. As DNA, the CDR3 is TGCGCCAGCAGCTTGAAAGGCCTCTCCTACGAGCAGTACTTC. This gives the protein CASSLKGLSYEQYF.

The rearrangement uses TRBV7-2 and TRBJ1-1, with a possible D match to TRBD1 (6 bases). Germline V gives CDR1 SGHTA, CDR2 FQGNSA. The CDR3 is made up of 14 amino acids. V dropped 1 base and J dropped 5 bases, with 11 bases sitting between them. The CDR3 loop is CASSLGPGATEAFF. CDR3 nucleotide sequence: TGTGCCAGCAGCTTAGGTCCAGGGGCGACTGAAGCTTTCTTT.

The chain employs TRBV5-4 and TRBJ2-7, with 7 bases lining up with TRBD1. Germline V gives CDR1 SGHNT, CDR2 YYREEE (reference sequence). The V gene end was trimmed by 0 bases and the J gene end by 6 bases; junction bases not matched to a gene: 6. The CDR3 consists of 14 residues. The CDR3 DNA follows: TGTGCCAGCAGCTTGGGACAGGGTAGAGTCGAGCAGTACTTC. Its protein product is CASSLGQGRVEQYF.

The chain recombines TRBV2 with TRBJ2-2; 9 nucleotides line up with TRBD2. V shed 6 bases and J 4 bases; nucleotides not matched to a gene: 6. This CDR3 spans 15 amino acids. Looked up from germline, CDR1 is SNHLY and CDR2 is FYNNEI. The CDR3 is CASRSGTSTTGELFF. DNA for the CDR3: TGTGCCAGCAGATCCGGGACTAGCACCACCGGGGAGCTGTTTTTT.

The chain joins TRBV5-1 to TRBJ1-4; no reliable D call. From germline, CDR1 is SGHRS and CDR2 YFSETQ. This CDR3 is built from 15 residues. V was cut by 4 bases and J by 6 bases, with 16 bases left in between. As DNA, the CDR3 is TGCGCCAGCAGCCTTTCAGGTTTAGGAGATGAAAAACTGTTTTTT. Protein sequence: CASSLSGLGDEKLFF.

The gene calls are TRBV2 and TRBJ1-6; D gene unclear. Germline CDR1 SNHLY, CDR2 FYNNEI. This CDR3 is built from 12 residues. The ends were cut back, 1 base at V and 9 bases at J, with 4 bases in the middle. The CDR3 is CASSEVFSPLHF. The CDR3 nucleotides are TGTGCCAGCAGTGAAGTGTTTTCACCCCTCCACTTT.

V gene TRBV7-2 combines with J gene TRBJ1-1; 7 bases align to TRBD1. Trimming at V came to 3 bases and at J to 5 bases, leaving 9 bases not matched to a gene. This CDR3 is built from 15 residues. Germline assignment: CDR1 SGHTA and CDR2 FQGNSA. The CDR3 bases are TGTGCCAGCAGCTTCAGGGGGTTGGTCGGGACTGAAGCTTTCTTT. Residues: CASSFRGLVGTEAFF.

This clone occurred a few times. The chain couples TRBV5-6 to TRBJ2-1, with 7 nucleotides matching TRBD1. Germline CDR1 is SGHDT and CDR2 is YYEEEE. The length of the CDR3 is 15 residues. Unmatched junction bases numbered 4, after V lost 3 bases and J lost 1 base. The CDR3 loop reads CASSSDRVSYNEQFF. The DNA of the CDR3 is TGTGCCAGCAGCTCCGACAGGGTATCCTACAATGAGCAGTTCTTC.

This clone was seen a few times. V and J are TRBV7-9 and TRBJ2-7; a weak D match, TRBD2 (6 bases). Germline V gene data show CDR1 as SEHNR and CDR2 as FQNEAQ (reference sequence). CDR3 length: 15 residues. The V and J ends lost 5 bases and 4 bases respectively, with 18 bases between them. The CDR3 DNA reads as TGTGCCAGCAGCCACAGGACTAACGCTTCGTACGAGCAGTACTTC. Amino acid sequence: CASSHRTNASYEQYF.

The V call is TRBV7-2, the J call TRBJ1-2, with D possibly being TRBD1 (5 bases). Germline V gene data show CDR1 as SGHTA and CDR2 as FQGNSA. The V end lost 1 base, the J end lost 4 bases, and 10 bases lay between the germline ends. The length of the CDR3 is 14 residues. For the CDR3, the DNA is TGTGCCAGCAGCTTAGGGGGCAGGCTCTATGGCTACACCTTC. Translating it yields CASSLGGRLYGYTF.

The chain uses TRBV11-2 and TRBJ2-1; 10 bases match TRBD2. The CDR3 consists of 15 residues. V was clipped by 5 bases and J by 4 bases; unmatched bases: 5. Germline values: CDR1 SGHAT, CDR2 FQNNGV. The CDR3: CASSLGTSAYNEQFF. The CDR3 DNA follows: TGTGCCAGCAGCCTTGGGACTAGCGCTTACAATGAGCAGTTCTTC.

V and J are TRBV5-4 and TRBJ2-5; no clear D. Germline V lookup: CDR1 SGHNT, CDR2 YYREEE (reference sequence). This CDR3 spans 14 amino acids. CDR3 loop: CASAPGYGQETQYF. The CDR3 nucleotides read TGTGCTTCCGCCCCCGGGTACGGCCAAGAGACCCAGTACTTC.

This sequence joins TRBV19 and TRBJ1-1, with D maybe TRBD1 (5 bases). This CDR3 spans 15 amino acids. Germline CDR1 is LNHDA and CDR2 is SQIVND (reference sequence). V was clipped by 6 bases and J by 0 bases, with 14 bases between them. CDR3 amino acids: CASRPSGFLNTEAFF. Here the CDR3 DNA reads TGTGCCAGTAGACCCTCAGGGTTTCTGAACACTGAAGCTTTCTTT.

The chain is built from TRBV5-1 and TRBJ2-5; D gene unclear. This CDR3 is built from 13 residues. Trimming stripped 2 bases from V and 2 bases from J, with 7 bases between. Germline CDR1 SGHRS, CDR2 YFSETQ. The DNA for the CDR3 is TGCGCCAGCAGCTTAGAAGGTCAAGAGACCCAGTACTTC. Translation gives CASSLEGQETQYF.

The chain uses TRBV6-5 and TRBJ2-5; 9 bases match TRBD1. V lost 0 bases and J lost 4; bases outside the gene matches: 6. Per germline, CDR1 MNHEY and CDR2 SVGAGI. This CDR3 spans 16 amino acids. The CDR3 region is CASSYSSTGGSETQYF. As DNA, the CDR3 is TGTGCCAGCAGTTACTCGAGTACAGGGGGCTCAGAGACCCAGTACTTC.

V gene TRBV6-1 combines with J gene TRBJ1-2, with D unclear. V was clipped by 4 bases and J by 0 bases, with 9 bases between them. CDR3 length: 14 residues. Per the germline V gene, CDR1 is MNHNS and CDR2 is SASEGT. CDR3 sequence (DNA): TGTGCCAGCAGTGTCCCGGGAACTAACTATGGCTACACCTTC. Amino acids: CASSVPGTNYGYTF.

The gene calls are TRBV7-2 and TRBJ2-3; 8 nucleotides agree with TRBD1. The germline V gene has CDR1 SGHTA and CDR2 FQGNSA. The CDR3 runs 16 residues. The V segment lost 7 bases and the J segment 3 bases; nucleotides outside the gene matches: 12. The CDR3 DNA sequence: TGTGCCAGCAATAACTGGGGCAGGGGGCAAACAGATACGCAGTATTTT. Protein: CASNNWGRGQTDTQYF.

The chain employs TRBV7-2 and TRBJ2-6, with D unclear. The ends were cut back, 1 base at V and 3 bases at J, with 7 bases in the middle. This CDR3 comprises 15 residues. Per the germline V gene, CDR1 is SGHTA and CDR2 is FQGNSA. The CDR3 loop is CASSLGVGGANVLTF. The CDR3 DNA reads as TGTGCCAGCAGCTTAGGGGTTGGTGGGGCCAACGTCCTGACTTTC.

The CDR3 loop reads CASRWGGGGDTQYF. CDR3 in DNA: TGTGCCAGCAGGTGGGGGGGCGGTGGAGATACGCAGTATTTT. This chain joins TRBV7-2 and TRBJ2-3, with D perhaps matching TRBD2 (7 bases). The V gene's germline CDR1 is SGHTA and CDR2 FQGNSA. This CDR3 region has 14 residues. V was cut by 6 bases and J by 5 bases, with 15 bases left in between.

The V call is TRBV27, the J call TRBJ2-1; D may match TRBD1 or TRBD2 (6 bases each). Per the germline V gene, CDR1 is MNHEY and CDR2 is SMNVEV (reference sequence). Deletions cut 11 bases from V and 7 bases from J, with 24 bases between. This CDR3 has 15 residues. This CDR3 reads CAAARRGGSANEQFF. The DNA of the CDR3 is TGTGCCGCCGCGAGAAGAGGGGGGTCAGCGAATGAGCAGTTCTTC.

The sample holds a few counts of this clone. The chain recombines TRBV30 with TRBJ1-1; possibly TRBD1 for D (6 bases). There are 12 residues in the CDR3. Germline CDR1 and CDR2: GTSNPN and SVGIG (reference sequence). Deletions cut 8 bases from V and 7 bases from J, with 17 bases between. CDR3 in amino acids: CAPKGRTDEAFF. As DNA, the CDR3 is TGTGCCCCAAAGGGCCGGACAGATGAAGCTTTCTTT.

This chain links TRBV4-3 with TRBJ1-2, with 11 nucleotides matching TRBD1. Germline V gene sequence: CDR1 LGHNA, CDR2 YSLEER. V was clipped by 0 bases and J by 4 bases; unmatched bases: 16. The CDR3 is 20 residues long. CDR3 sequence (DNA): TGCGCCAGCAGCCAAGAATATAGACGATTTCGGACAGGGGGCTTCTATGGCTACACCTTC. This encodes CASSQEYRRFRTGGFYGYTF.